This T cell receptor (beta chain) comes out of a study of response to subunit inactivated influenza vaccine. Germline-derived CDR1 and CDR2 are DFQATT and SNEGSKA (reference sequence). This CDR3 spans 16 amino acids. Study-wide results and limits: Authors suggested each seasonal influenza vaccination recruits few new T cells.

MiXCR was run by TCRdb on the RT-PCR reads, yielding one entry per CDR3 protein. The sample lists over 450,000 distinct CDR3 sequences; over 10% were seen once. Note on this clonotype: Antigen unknown.

The rearrangement joins TRBV20-1 to TRBJ2-6, with 11 bases identical to TRBD1. Sequences were derived from PBMCs from blood, sampled about 40 days after vaccination. The receptor was isolated from a man aged 50-59 years who received an inactivated influenza vaccine. CDR3 sequence reads: CCVPGTGGSGANVLTF. CDR3 bases: TGCTGTGTCCCCGGGACAGGGGGCTCTGGGGCCAACGTCCTGACTTTC.